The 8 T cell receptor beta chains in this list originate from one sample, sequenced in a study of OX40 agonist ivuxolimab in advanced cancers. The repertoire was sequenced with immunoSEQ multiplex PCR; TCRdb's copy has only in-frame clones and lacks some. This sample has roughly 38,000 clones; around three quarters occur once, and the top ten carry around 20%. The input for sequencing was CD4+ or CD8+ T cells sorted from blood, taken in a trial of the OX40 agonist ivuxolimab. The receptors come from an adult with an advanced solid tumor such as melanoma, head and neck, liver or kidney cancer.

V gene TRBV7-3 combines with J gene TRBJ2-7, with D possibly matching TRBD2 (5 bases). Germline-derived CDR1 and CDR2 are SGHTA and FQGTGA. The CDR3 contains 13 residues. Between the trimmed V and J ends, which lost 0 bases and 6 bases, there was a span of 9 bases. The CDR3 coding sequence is TGTGCCAGCAGCTTAACGACTGGAGGCGAGCAGTACTTC. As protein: CASSLTTGGEQYF.

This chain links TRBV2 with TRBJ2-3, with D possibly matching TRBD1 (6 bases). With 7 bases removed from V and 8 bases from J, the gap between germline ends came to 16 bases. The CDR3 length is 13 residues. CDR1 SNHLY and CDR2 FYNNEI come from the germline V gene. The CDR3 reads CASTGTGPGTQYF. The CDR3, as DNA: TGTGCCAGCACTGGCACAGGGCCGGGTACGCAGTATTTT.

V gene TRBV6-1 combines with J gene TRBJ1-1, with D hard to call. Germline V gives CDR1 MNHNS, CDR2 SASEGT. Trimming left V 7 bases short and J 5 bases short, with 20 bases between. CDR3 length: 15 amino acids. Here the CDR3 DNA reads TGTGCCAGCAACCCGCCGTACGGGCAGGAGACTGAAGCTTTCTTT. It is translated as CASNPPYGQETEAFF.

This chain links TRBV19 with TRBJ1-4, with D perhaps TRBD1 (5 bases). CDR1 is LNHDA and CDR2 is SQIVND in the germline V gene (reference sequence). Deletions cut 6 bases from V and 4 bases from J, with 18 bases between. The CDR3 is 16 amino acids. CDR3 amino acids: CASRPGPGGYNEKLFF. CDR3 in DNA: TGTGCCAGTAGACCGGGCCCGGGGGGATATAATGAAAAACTGTTTTTT.

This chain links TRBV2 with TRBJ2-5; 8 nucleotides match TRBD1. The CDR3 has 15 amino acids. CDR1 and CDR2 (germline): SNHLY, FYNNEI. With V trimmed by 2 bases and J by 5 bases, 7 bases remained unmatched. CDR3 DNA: TGTGCCAGCAGTGAAAGGTCAGGGGGCTTGGAGACCCAGTACTTC. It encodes CASSERSGGLETQYF.

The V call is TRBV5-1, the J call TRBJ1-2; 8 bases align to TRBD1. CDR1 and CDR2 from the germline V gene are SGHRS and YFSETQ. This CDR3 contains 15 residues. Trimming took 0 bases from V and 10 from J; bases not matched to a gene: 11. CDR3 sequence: CASSLAYGDRTTYTF. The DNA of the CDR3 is TGCGCCAGCAGCTTGGCATATGGGGACAGGACGACCTACACCTTC.

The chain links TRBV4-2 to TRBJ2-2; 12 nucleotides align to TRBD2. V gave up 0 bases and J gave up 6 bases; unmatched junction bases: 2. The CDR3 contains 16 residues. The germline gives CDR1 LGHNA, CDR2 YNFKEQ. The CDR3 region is CASSQDASGGAGELFF. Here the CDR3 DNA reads TGTGCCAGCAGCCAAGATGCTAGCGGGGGGGCCGGGGAGCTGTTTTTT.

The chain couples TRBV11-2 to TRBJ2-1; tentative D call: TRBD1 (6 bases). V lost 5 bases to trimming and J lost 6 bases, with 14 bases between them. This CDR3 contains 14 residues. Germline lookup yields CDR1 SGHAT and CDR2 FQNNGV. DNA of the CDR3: TGTGCCAGCAGCATGATTGACAGGCGCAATGAGCAGTTCTTC. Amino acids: CASSMIDRRNEQFF.